The 19 T cell receptor beta chains listed next were all sequenced from one sample in a study of T-cell memory formation after mild COVID-19. A single record per CDR3 protein comes from TCRdb applying MiXCR to the 5' RACE reads. Here the sample spans about 90,000 distinct CDR3 sequences, over 13% being singletons. Input material: PBMCs or a T cell subset sorted from them (not recorded which). These receptors originate from a man between 18 and 35 years old who had mild COVID-19 (a few samples of this study predate the infection). Cell type and time point are not known.

The sample holds one count of this clonotype. This rearrangement joins TRBV2 to TRBJ2-1; possibly TRBD2 for D (6 bases). The CDR3 is made up of 12 amino acids. Trimming took off 3 bases at V and 6 bases at J, with 6 bases between the two ends. The germline CDR1 and CDR2 sequences are SNHLY and FYNNEI. In DNA form, the CDR3 reads TGTGCCAGCAGTGAGGGACTCAATGAGCAGTTCTTC. This translates into CASSEGLNEQFF.

The chain couples TRBV4-1 to TRBJ2-1, with 8 bases that match TRBD2. Germline CDR1 is MGHRA and CDR2 is YSYEKL. This CDR3 is 16 amino acids long. Trimming removed 1 base from V and 8 bases from J; junction bases left unmatched: 10. CDR3 region: CASSQVVGGAGDEQFF. The CDR3 DNA follows: TGCGCCAGCAGCCAAGTGGTCGGGGGGGCAGGTGATGAGCAGTTCTTC.

The chain employs TRBV4-2 and TRBJ2-1; 13 positions match TRBD2. V gave up 3 bases and J gave up 7 bases; unmatched junction bases: 6. Germline CDR1 is LGHNA and CDR2 is YNFKEQ. The CDR3 runs to 16 residues. CDR3 coding DNA: TGTGCCAGCAGCCAGGCGTTGACTAGCGGGAGGAATGAGCAGTTCTTC. Its translation: CASSQALTSGRNEQFF.

This clonotype has just a few counts. The chain couples TRBV7-3 to TRBJ1-6; D perhaps matches TRBD1 (5 bases). This CDR3 region has 14 residues. CDR1 is SGHTA, CDR2 FQGTGA, per germline. V lost 6 bases, J lost 7 bases, and 13 bases lay in between. CDR3: CASSHGTWNSPLHF. The CDR3 DNA reads as TGTGCCAGCAGTCATGGGACGTGGAATTCACCCCTCCACTTT.

The J gene is TRBJ1-1, the V gene TRBV3-1; D call uncertain. The germline V and J ends were trimmed by 4 bases and 1 base, with 7 bases remaining between them. The V gene's germline CDR1 is LGHDT and CDR2 YNNKEL (reference sequence). The CDR3 runs 13 residues. For the CDR3, the DNA is TGTGCCAGCAGCCGAGAGGGGAACACTGAAGCTTTCTTT. Amino acid sequence: CASSREGNTEAFF.

This clonotype was seen more than once but under ten times. The chain is built from TRBV19 and TRBJ2-1; D is possibly TRBD2 (6 bases). This CDR3 contains 15 residues. From germline, CDR1 is LNHDA and CDR2 SQIVND (reference sequence). The V and J ends lost 6 bases and 4 bases respectively, with 16 bases between them. The CDR3 DNA follows: TGTGCCAGTAGCTTCCGGGACTCCCTATACAATGAGCAGTTCTTC. Amino acids: CASSFRDSLYNEQFF.

The chain carries TRBV11-3 and TRBJ2-3; 7 positions match TRBD1. This CDR3 comprises 15 residues. Germline V lookup: CDR1 SGHNT, CDR2 YENEEA. V lost 5 bases and J lost 0; bases outside the gene matches: 5. CDR3 in amino acids: CASSTGTASTDTQYF. The CDR3 DNA sequence: TGTGCCAGCAGCACCGGGACAGCTAGCACAGATACGCAGTATTTT.

The chain carries TRBV4-1 and TRBJ2-2; 7 bases are a match to TRBD1. Germline-derived CDR1 and CDR2 are MGHRA and YSYEKL. CDR3 size: 15 residues. Losses at the gene ends were 3 bases for V and 4 bases for J; bases not matched to a gene: 5. The CDR3 region is CASSQDRRVTGELFF. CDR3 DNA: TGCGCCAGCAGCCAGGACAGGCGGGTCACCGGGGAGCTGTTTTTT.

The chain recombines TRBV4-1 with TRBJ1-1; the D gene is possibly TRBD1 (5 bases). Trimming cost V 0 bases and J 0 bases, with 20 bases left between them. Germline V gene data show CDR1 as MGHRA and CDR2 as YSYEKL. The CDR3 has 19 amino acids. The CDR3 DNA sequence: TGCGCCAGCAGCCAAGAAGGTGGGGGGTGGGGCACCATGAACACTGAAGCTTTCTTT. Its translation is CASSQEGGGWGTMNTEAFF.

This clonotype was recorded a few times. The chain carries TRBV12-3 or TRBV12-4 and TRBJ2-5, with D perhaps TRBD2 (6 bases). The CDR3 extends over 15 amino acids. V shed 5 bases and J shed 2 bases, with 15 bases lying between them. The CDR3 protein is CASSPWDSSQETQYF. The CDR3 DNA sequence: TGTGCCAGCAGTCCTTGGGACTCATCTCAAGAGACCCAGTACTTC.

This clonotype was seen a handful of times. The V call is TRBV7-9, the J call TRBJ2-7, with D unresolved. This CDR3 has 15 residues. Per germline, CDR1 SEHNR and CDR2 FQNEAQ (reference sequence). V was cut by 5 bases and J by 2 bases, with 16 bases left in between. The CDR3: CASSLVSDGPYEQYF. The CDR3 coding sequence is TGTGCCAGCAGCCTCGTCTCGGACGGACCCTACGAGCAGTACTTC.

The genes are TRBV2 and TRBJ1-6; D remains unclear. CDR3 size: 13 residues. Deletions cut 6 bases from V and 7 bases from J, with 10 bases between. CDR1 and CDR2 from the germline V gene are SNHLY and FYNNEI. CDR3 bases: TGTGCCAGCAGGATCGGACGGAATTCACCCCTCCACTTT. It is translated as CASRIGRNSPLHF.

This clonotype was observed a handful of times. This chain connects TRBV4-3 to TRBJ1-3; 8 bases are a match to TRBD1. CDR3 size: 15 residues. Germline V gene sequence: CDR1 LGHNA, CDR2 YSLEER. Trimming took 4 bases from V and 0 from J; bases not matched to a gene: 2. The CDR3 protein is CASSPGTGSGNTIYF. The CDR3 DNA reads TGCGCCAGCAGCCCTGGGACAGGCTCTGGAAACACCATATATTTT.

The chain has TRBV6-5 and TRBJ2-1, with 12 bases lining up with TRBD2. The CDR3 loop spans 15 amino acids. Germline assignment: CDR1 MNHEY and CDR2 SVGAGI. V lost 5 bases to trimming and J lost 7 bases; unmatched junction nucleotides: 6. The CDR3 DNA reads as TGTGCCAGCAGTCACCTAGCGGGGGGGCCGAATGAGCAGTTCTTC. This translates into CASSHLAGGPNEQFF.

This clonotype was recorded many times. The chain uses TRBV3-1 and TRBJ2-4; perhaps TRBD2 as D (5 bases). The V end was cut by 4 bases, the J end by 0 bases, with 19 bases between. The V gene's germline CDR1 is LGHDT and CDR2 YNNKEL (reference sequence). This CDR3 is built from 18 residues. CDR3 sequence reads: CASSPTDRGVEAKNIQYF. DNA for the CDR3: TGTGCCAGCAGCCCCACAGATCGGGGTGTGGAAGCCAAAAACATTCAGTACTTC.

The J gene is TRBJ2-1, the V gene TRBV29-1; the D is unclear. The germline V and J ends were trimmed by 7 bases and 4 bases, with 14 bases remaining between them. CDR3 length equals 13 residues. The V gene's germline CDR1 is SQVTM and CDR2 ANQGSEA. The CDR3, as DNA: TGCAGCGGTGGACCTAGGGATTACAATGAGCAGTTCTTC. The encoded protein is CSGGPRDYNEQFF.

The rearrangement links TRBV10-3 to TRBJ2-3; no firm D call. Between the trimmed V and J ends, which lost 10 bases and 2 bases, there was a span of 16 bases. Germline CDR1 and CDR2: ENHRY and SYGVKD. The CDR3 contains 14 residues. Here the CDR3 DNA reads TGTGCCACCAAAGGTGGAGAGAACACAGATACGCAGTATTTT. It specifies CATKGGENTDTQYF.

This clonotype was picked up many times. The rearrangement uses TRBV4-2 and TRBJ2-1; TRBD2 matches 11 bases. The ends lost 0 bases at V and 3 bases at J; junction bases unmatched: 1. The germline V gene encodes CDR1 LGHNA and CDR2 YNFKEQ. The CDR3 is made up of 16 amino acids. CDR3 DNA sequence: TGTGCCAGCAGCCAAGATGGGACTAGCGGCTACAATGAGCAGTTCTTC. Amino acid sequence: CASSQDGTSGYNEQFF.

V is TRBV25-1 and J is TRBJ2-2, with D possibly TRBD2 on 5 matching bases. The CDR3 spans 16 residues. CDR1 is MGHDK and CDR2 is SYGVNS in the germline V gene. V was pared by 5 bases and J by 1 base, with 14 bases between. CDR3 DNA: TGTGCCAGCAGTTTCCTCTCTGGAGGGAACACCGGGGAGCTGTTTTTT. Translating it yields CASSFLSGGNTGELFF.